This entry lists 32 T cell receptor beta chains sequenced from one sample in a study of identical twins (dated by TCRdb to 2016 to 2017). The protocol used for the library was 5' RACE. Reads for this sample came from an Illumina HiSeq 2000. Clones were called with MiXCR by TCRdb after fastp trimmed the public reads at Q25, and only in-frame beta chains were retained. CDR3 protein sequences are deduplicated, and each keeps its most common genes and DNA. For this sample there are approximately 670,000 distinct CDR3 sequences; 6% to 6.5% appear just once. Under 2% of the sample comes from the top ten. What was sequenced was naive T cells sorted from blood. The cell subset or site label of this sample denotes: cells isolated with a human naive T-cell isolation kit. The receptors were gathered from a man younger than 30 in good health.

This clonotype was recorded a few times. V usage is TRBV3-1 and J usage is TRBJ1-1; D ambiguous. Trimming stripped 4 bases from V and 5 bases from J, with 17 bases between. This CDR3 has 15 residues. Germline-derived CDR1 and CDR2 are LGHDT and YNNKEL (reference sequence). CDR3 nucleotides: TGTGCCAGCAGCCTTGCACGCAGCCAGTGGACTGAAGCTTTCTTT. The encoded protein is CASSLARSQWTEAFF. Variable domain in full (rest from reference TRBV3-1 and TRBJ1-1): DTAVSQTPKYLVTQMGNDKSIKCEQNLGHDTMYWYKQDSKKFLKIMFSYNNKELIINETVPNRFSPKSPDKAHLNLHINSLELGDSAVYFCASSLARSQWTEAFFGQGTRLTVV.

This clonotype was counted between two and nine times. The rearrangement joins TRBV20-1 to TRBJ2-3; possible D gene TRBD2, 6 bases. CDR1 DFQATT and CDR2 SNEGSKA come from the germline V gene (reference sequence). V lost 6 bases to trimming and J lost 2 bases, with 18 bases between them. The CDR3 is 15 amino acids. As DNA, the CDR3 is TGCAGTGCCCCGTCGGGGACTGGATACACAGATACGCAGTATTTT. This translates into CSAPSGTGYTDTQYF.

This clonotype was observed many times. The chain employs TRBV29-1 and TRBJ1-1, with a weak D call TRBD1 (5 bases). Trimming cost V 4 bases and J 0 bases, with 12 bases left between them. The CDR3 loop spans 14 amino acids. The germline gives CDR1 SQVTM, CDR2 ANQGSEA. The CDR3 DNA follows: TGCAGCGTTGCGGGGGTTGGTATGAACACTGAAGCTTTCTTT. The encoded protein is CSVAGVGMNTEAFF.

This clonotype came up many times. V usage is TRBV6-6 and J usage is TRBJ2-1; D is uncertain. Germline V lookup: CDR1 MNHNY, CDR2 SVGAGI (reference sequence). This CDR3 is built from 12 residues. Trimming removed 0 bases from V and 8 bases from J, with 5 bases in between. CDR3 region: CASSYSEYEQFF. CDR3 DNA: TGTGCCAGCAGTTACTCGGAGTATGAGCAGTTCTTC.

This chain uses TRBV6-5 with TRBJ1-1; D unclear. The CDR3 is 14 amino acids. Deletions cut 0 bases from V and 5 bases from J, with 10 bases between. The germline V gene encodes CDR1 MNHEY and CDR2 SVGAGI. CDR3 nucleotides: TGTGCCAGCAGTTACTCGTCGGGTGGAACTGAAGCTTTCTTT. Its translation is CASSYSSGGTEAFF.

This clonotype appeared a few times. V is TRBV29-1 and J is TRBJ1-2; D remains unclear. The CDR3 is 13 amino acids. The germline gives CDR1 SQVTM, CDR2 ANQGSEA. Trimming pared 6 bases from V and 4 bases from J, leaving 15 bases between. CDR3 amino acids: CSVQRAETYGYTF. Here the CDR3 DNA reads TGCAGCGTCCAGAGGGCAGAAACCTATGGCTACACCTTC.

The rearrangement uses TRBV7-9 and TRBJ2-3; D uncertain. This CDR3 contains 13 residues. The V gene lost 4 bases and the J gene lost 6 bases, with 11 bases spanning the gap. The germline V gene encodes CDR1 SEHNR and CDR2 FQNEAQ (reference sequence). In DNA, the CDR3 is TGTGCCAGCAGCTCCCCTAATGGGGATACGCAGTATTTT. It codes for CASSSPNGDTQYF.

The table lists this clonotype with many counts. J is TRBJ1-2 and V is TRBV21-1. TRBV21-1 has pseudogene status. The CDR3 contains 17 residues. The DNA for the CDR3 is TGTGCCAGCAGCAAAGCGACAGGGCTCTCAGCTAACTATGGCTACACCTTC. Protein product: CASSKATGLSANYGYTF.

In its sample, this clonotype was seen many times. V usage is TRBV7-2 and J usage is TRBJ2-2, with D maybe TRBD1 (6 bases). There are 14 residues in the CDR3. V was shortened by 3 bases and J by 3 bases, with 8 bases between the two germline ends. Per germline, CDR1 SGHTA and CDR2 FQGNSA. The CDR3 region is CASSFGQYTGELFF. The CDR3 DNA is TGTGCCAGCAGCTTCGGACAGTACACCGGGGAGCTGTTTTTT. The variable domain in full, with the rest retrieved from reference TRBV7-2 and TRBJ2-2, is GAGVSQSPSNKVTEKGKDVELRCDPISGHTALYWYRQSLGQGLEFLIYFQGNSAPDKSGLPSDRFSAERTGGSVSTLTIQRTQQEDSAVYLCASSFGQYTGELFFGEGSRLTVL.

CDR3: CASSTGRRTGDGYTF. DNA of the CDR3: TGTGCCAGCAGTACCGGCCGCCGGACGGGGGATGGCTACACCTTC. The chain joins TRBV6-1 to TRBJ1-2; D is possibly TRBD1 (5 bases). With 5 bases removed from V and 6 bases from J, the gap between germline ends came to 19 bases. The CDR3 runs to 15 residues. From germline, CDR1 is MNHNS and CDR2 SASEGT.

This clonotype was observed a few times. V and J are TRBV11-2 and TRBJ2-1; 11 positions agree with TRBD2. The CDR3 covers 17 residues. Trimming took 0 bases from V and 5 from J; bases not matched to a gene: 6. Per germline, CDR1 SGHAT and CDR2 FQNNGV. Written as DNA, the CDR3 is TGTGCCAGCAGCTTAGATTTAGCGGGAGGGCCTAACAATGAGCAGTTCTTC. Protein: CASSLDLAGGPNNEQFF.

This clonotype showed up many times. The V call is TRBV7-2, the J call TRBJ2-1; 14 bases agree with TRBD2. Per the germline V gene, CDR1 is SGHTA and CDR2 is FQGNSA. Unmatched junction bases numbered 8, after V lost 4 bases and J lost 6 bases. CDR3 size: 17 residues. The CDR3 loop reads CASSSQTSGRVRNEQFF. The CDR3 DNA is TGTGCCAGCAGCTCTCAGACTAGCGGGAGGGTTCGCAATGAGCAGTTCTTC.

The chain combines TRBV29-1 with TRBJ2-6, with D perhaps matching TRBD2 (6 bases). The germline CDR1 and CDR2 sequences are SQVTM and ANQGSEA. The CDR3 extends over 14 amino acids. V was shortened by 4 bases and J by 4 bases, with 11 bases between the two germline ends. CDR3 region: CSVARGDGANVLTF. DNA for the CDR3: TGCAGCGTTGCGCGGGGTGACGGGGCCAACGTCCTGACTTTC.

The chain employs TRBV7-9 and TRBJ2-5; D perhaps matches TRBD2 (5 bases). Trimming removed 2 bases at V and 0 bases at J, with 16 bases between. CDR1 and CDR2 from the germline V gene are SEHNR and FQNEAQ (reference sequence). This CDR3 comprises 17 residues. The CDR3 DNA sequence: TGTGCCAGCAGCTTACTGTCCGGGAATCCGTACCAAGAGACCCAGTACTTC. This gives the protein CASSLLSGNPYQETQYF.

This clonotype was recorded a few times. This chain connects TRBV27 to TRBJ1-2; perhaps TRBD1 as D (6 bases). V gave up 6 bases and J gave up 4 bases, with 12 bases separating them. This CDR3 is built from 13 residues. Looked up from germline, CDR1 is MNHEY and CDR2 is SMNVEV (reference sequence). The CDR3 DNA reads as TGTGCCAGCAGCCCGCAGGGGATCTATGGCTACACCTTC. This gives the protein CASSPQGIYGYTF.

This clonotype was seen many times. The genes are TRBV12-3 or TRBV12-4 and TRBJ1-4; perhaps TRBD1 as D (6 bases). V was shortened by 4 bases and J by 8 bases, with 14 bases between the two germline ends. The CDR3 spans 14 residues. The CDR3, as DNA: TGTGCCAGCAGTTCCTTGGGGGCCAACGAAAAACTGTTTTTT. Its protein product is CASSSLGANEKLFF.

The DNA for the CDR3 is TGCAGCGTTGAAGGGCAGGGGGCGGGTACTGAAGCTTTCTTT. Translating it yields CSVEGQGAGTEAFF. The chain links TRBV29-1 to TRBJ1-1, with 8 nucleotides matching TRBD1. J lost 5 bases, V lost 1 base, and 6 bases had no gene match. Per the germline V gene, CDR1 is SQVTM and CDR2 is ANQGSEA. The CDR3 spans 14 residues.

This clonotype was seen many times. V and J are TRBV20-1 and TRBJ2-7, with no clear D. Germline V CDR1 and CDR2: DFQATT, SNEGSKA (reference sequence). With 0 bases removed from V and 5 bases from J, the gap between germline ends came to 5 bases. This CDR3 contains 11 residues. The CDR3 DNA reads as TGCAGTGCTAGAGATAATGACGAGCAGTACTTC. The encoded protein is CSARDNDEQYF.

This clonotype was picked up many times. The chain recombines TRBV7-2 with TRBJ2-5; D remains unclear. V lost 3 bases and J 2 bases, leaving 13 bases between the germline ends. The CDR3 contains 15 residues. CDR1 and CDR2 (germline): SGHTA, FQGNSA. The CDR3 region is CASSLRKGHQETQYF. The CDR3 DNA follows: TGTGCCAGCAGCTTGCGTAAGGGCCATCAAGAGACCCAGTACTTC.

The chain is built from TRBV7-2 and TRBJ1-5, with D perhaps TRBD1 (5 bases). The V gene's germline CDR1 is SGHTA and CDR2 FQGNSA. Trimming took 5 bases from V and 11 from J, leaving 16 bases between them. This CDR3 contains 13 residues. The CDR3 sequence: CASSPTDRRTQHF. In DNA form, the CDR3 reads TGTGCCAGCAGCCCCACCGACAGAAGGACCCAGCATTTT.

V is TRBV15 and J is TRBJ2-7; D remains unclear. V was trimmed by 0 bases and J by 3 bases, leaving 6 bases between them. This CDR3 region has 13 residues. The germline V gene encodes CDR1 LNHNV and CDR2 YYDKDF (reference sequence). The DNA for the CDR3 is TGTGCCACCAGCAGAGACTACTACTACGAGCAGTACTTC. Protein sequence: CATSRDYYYEQYF.

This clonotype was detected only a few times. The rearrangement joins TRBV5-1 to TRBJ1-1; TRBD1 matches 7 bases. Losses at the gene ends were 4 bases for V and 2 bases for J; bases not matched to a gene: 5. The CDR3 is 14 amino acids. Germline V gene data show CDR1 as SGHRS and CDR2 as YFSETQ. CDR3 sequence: CASSDRDRNTEAFF. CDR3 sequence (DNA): TGCGCCAGCAGCGACAGGGACAGAAACACTGAAGCTTTCTTT.

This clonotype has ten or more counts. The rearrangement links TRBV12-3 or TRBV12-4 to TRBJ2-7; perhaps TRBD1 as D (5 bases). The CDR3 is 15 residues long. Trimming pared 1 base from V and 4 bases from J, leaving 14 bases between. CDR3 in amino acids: CASSLEAGPSYEQYF. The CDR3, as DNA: TGTGCCAGCAGTTTAGAGGCAGGGCCGTCATACGAGCAGTACTTC.

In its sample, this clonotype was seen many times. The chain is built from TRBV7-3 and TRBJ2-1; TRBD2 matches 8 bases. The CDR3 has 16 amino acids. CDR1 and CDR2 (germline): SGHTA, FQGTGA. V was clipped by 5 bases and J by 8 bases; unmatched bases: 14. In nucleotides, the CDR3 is TGTGCCAGCAGCACCCACGGAGCGGGAGATTTGGATGAGCAGTTCTTC. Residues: CASSTHGAGDLDEQFF.

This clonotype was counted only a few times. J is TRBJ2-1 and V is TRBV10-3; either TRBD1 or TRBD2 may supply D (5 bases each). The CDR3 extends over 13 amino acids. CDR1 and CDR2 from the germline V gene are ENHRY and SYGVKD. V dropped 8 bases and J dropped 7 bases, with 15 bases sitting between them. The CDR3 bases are TGTGCCATCCTCGGGACCCGGGGTAATGAGCAGTTCTTC. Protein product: CAILGTRGNEQFF.

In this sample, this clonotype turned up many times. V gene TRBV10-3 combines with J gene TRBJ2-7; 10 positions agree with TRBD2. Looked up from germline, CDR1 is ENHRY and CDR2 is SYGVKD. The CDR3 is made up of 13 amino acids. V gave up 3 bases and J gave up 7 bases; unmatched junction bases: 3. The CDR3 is CAISEGLAEEQYF. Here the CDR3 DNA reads TGTGCCATCAGTGAAGGACTAGCGGAAGAGCAGTACTTC.

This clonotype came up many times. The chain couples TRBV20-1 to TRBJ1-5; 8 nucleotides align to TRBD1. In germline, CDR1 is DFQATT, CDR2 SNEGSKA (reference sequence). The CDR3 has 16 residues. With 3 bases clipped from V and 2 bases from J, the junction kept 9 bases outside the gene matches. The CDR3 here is CSASLSPGQGNQPQHF. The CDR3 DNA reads TGCAGTGCTAGTCTTTCCCCGGGACAGGGCAATCAGCCCCAGCATTTT.

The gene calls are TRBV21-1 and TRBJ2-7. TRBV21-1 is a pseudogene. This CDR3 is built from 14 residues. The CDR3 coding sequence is TGTGCCAGCAGCAGAGGGACAGCGTCCTACGAGCAGTACGTC. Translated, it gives CASSRGTASYEQYV.

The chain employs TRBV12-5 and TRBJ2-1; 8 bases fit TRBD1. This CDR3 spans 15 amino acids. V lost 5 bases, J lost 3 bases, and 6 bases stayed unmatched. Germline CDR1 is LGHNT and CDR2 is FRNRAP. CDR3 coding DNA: TGTGCTAGTGGTCCCGGGACAGGAGTCTACAATGAGCAGTTCTTC. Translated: CASGPGTGVYNEQFF.

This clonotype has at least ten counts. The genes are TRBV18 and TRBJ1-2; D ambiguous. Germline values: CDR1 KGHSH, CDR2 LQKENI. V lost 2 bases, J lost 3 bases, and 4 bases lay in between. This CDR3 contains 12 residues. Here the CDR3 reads CASSPTDYGYTF. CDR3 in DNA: TGTGCCAGCTCACCAACAGACTATGGCTACACCTTC.

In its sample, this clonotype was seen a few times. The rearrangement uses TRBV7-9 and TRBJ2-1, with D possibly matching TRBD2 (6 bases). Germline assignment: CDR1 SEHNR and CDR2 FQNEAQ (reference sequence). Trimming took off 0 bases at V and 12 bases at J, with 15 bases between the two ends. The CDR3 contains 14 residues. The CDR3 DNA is TGTGCCAGCAGCTTAGCGGAGGGGCCCGACCGGCAGTTCTTC. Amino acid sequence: CASSLAEGPDRQFF.

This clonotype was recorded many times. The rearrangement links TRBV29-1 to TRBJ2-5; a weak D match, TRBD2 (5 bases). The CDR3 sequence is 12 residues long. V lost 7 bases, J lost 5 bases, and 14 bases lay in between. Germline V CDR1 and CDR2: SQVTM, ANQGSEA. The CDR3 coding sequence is TGCAGCGGGGTCCGAGGAGGCGAGACCCAGTACTTC. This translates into CSGVRGGETQYF.